Listed here are 17 T cell receptor beta chains from one sample, sequenced in a study of cytomegalovirus exposure and HLA in healthy donors. PCR used 60 Vbeta primers and 13 Jbeta primers. Here immunoSEQ multiplex PCR was the method, and the copy in TCRdb shows in-frame clones only, minus some. This table holds under 130,000 clones, roughly three quarters found once. The sequencing input was PBMCs. The receptors were gathered from a man aged 35 to 55 in good health and CMV-seronegative.

The genes are TRBV18 and TRBJ2-3; tentative D call: TRBD1 (5 bases). The V and J ends lost 2 bases and 4 bases respectively, with 10 bases between them. This CDR3 region has 14 residues. Germline V gene sequence: CDR1 KGHSH, CDR2 LQKENI. The CDR3 DNA reads as TGTGCCAGCTCACCAGTTCCAGGGCCAGATACGCAGTATTTT. Translation: CASSPVPGPDTQYF.

This clone counts as medium-sized. The CDR3 DNA is TGCGCCAGCAGCCGGGGACAGGGGGGAACAGATACGCAGTATTTT. Amino acids: CASSRGQGGTDTQYF. The chain uses TRBV4-1 and TRBJ2-3; 11 bases fit TRBD1. The CDR3 extends over 15 amino acids. The germline V gene has CDR1 MGHRA and CDR2 YSYEKL. V lost 4 bases to trimming and J lost 3 bases; unmatched junction nucleotides: 3.

This clone was seen only once. The chain uses TRBV13 and TRBJ2-5; tentatively, D is TRBD2 (6 bases). Deletions cut 0 bases from V and 2 bases from J, with 13 bases between. The CDR3 extends over 16 amino acids. In germline, CDR1 is PRHDT, CDR2 FYEKMQ (reference sequence). The CDR3 DNA follows: TGTGCCAGCAGCTTAGGCCTTGGTAGCGGTCAAGAGACCCAGTACTTC. It is translated as CASSLGLGSGQETQYF.

The chain recombines TRBV6-5 with TRBJ2-1; the match to TRBD1 covers 7 bases. V gave up 6 bases and J gave up 4 bases; unmatched junction bases: 9. Germline values: CDR1 MNHEY, CDR2 SVGAGI. This CDR3 has 15 amino acids. CDR3 nucleotides: TGTGCCAGCAGCCGTGGACAGGAGTTATACAATGAGCAGTTCTTC. Its translation: CASSRGQELYNEQFF.

The chain is built from TRBV13 and TRBJ2-5; D ambiguous. Trimming left V 1 base short and J 4 bases short, with 7 bases between. The CDR3 has 13 amino acids. Germline loops: CDR1 PRHDT, CDR2 FYEKMQ (reference sequence). The CDR3 region is CASSLDIAETQYF. CDR3 sequence (DNA): TGTGCCAGCAGCTTAGACATTGCAGAGACCCAGTACTTC.

The chain joins TRBV18 to TRBJ2-2; D is unresolved. The germline V gene has CDR1 KGHSH and CDR2 LQKENI. Trimming left V 2 bases short and J 8 bases short, with 18 bases between. The CDR3 contains 16 residues. CDR3 in amino acids: CASSPGLLLNTGELFF. CDR3 DNA: TGTGCCAGCTCACCAGGTTTACTTTTGAATACGGGGGAGCTGTTTTTT.

The rearrangement joins TRBV4-3 to TRBJ1-1, with D perhaps TRBD1 (6 bases). Germline assignment: CDR1 LGHNA and CDR2 YSLEER. This CDR3 contains 14 residues. Trimming stripped 2 bases from V and 6 bases from J, with 13 bases between. The CDR3 loop is CASSQRPGHSEAFF. CDR3 bases: TGCGCCAGCAGCCAACGCCCGGGACACTCTGAAGCTTTCTTT.

This sequence joins TRBV10-1 and TRBJ2-6; TRBD1 is a possible D gene (5 bases). Germline loops: CDR1 WNHNN, CDR2 SYGVQD (reference sequence). Deletions cut 0 bases from V and 1 base from J, with 7 bases between. The CDR3 length is 16 residues. This chain's CDR3 is CASSESTDSGANVLTF. The CDR3 coding sequence is TGCGCCAGCAGTGAGTCGACAGATTCTGGGGCCAACGTCCTGACTTTC.

The rearrangement joins TRBV7-9 to TRBJ1-2; 12 bases map to TRBD1. The CDR3 sequence is 14 residues long. Germline values: CDR1 SEHNR, CDR2 FQNEAQ (reference sequence). Unmatched junction bases numbered 3, after V lost 4 bases and J lost 6 bases. Here the CDR3 reads CASSWDRGLDGYTF. The DNA for the CDR3 is TGTGCCAGCAGCTGGGACAGGGGGCTCGATGGCTACACCTTC. The whole variable domain, remainder taken from reference TRBV7-9 and TRBJ1-2, is DTGVSQNPRHKITKRGQNVTFRCDPISEHNRLYWYRQTLGQGPEFLTYFQNEAQLEKSRLLSDRFSAERPKGSFSTLEIQRTEQGDSAMYLCASSWDRGLDGYTFGSGTRLTVV.

The gene calls are TRBV9 and TRBJ2-1; TRBD2 aligns across 10 bases. Germline V lookup: CDR1 SGDLS, CDR2 YYNGEE. V gave up 4 bases and J gave up 3 bases; unmatched junction bases: 4. The CDR3 totals 15 residues. DNA of the CDR3: TGTGCCAGCAGCCCAGGGACTAGCGACTACAATGAGCAGTTCTTC. Protein: CASSPGTSDYNEQFF.

The chain recombines TRBV27 with TRBJ2-7, with D perhaps TRBD1 (5 bases). Germline lookup yields CDR1 MNHEY and CDR2 SMNVEV (reference sequence). The CDR3 spans 15 residues. Trimming shortened V by 0 bases and J by 3 bases, and 12 bases separated the two germline ends. CDR3 loop: CASSLSGQTIYEQYF. For the CDR3, the DNA is TGTGCCAGCAGTTTATCTGGACAAACAATCTACGAGCAGTACTTC.

The chain employs TRBV19 and TRBJ2-1; perhaps TRBD1 as D (6 bases). This CDR3 has 17 residues. The germline V gene encodes CDR1 LNHDA and CDR2 SQIVND (reference sequence). V lost 5 bases and J 0 bases, leaving 17 bases between the germline ends. DNA for the CDR3: TGTGCCAGTAGTCCAATCCCGGGACAACGCTCCTACAATGAGCAGTTCTTC. Its translation is CASSPIPGQRSYNEQFF.

The chain has TRBV27 and TRBJ1-5; unclear D gene. The CDR3 has 15 amino acids. The V and J ends lost 3 bases and 5 bases respectively, with 14 bases between them. Looked up from germline, CDR1 is MNHEY and CDR2 is SMNVEV (reference sequence). CDR3 amino acids: CASSFSRLPDQPQHF. CDR3 nucleotides: TGTGCCAGCAGTTTCTCGAGACTTCCTGATCAGCCCCAGCATTTT.

The V and J genes are TRBV2 and TRBJ2-7; TRBD2 aligns across 7 bases. The CDR3 has 13 residues. Germline V gene sequence: CDR1 SNHLY, CDR2 FYNNEI. Trimming at V came to 7 bases and at J to 3 bases, leaving 6 bases not matched to a gene. CDR3 protein: CASIGWEGYEQYF. The CDR3 DNA reads TGTGCCAGCATAGGGTGGGAGGGCTACGAGCAGTACTTC.

This sequence joins TRBV6-5 and TRBJ1-2; D gene ambiguous. Germline V gives CDR1 MNHEY, CDR2 SVGAGI. CDR3 length: 15 residues. Trimming left V 5 bases short and J 1 base short, with 14 bases between. CDR3: CASSPMRAGNYGYTF. The CDR3 nucleotides read TGTGCCAGCAGTCCCATGAGGGCTGGTAACTATGGCTACACCTTC.

V is TRBV9 and J is TRBJ1-5, with 11 nucleotides matching TRBD1. The CDR3 contains 15 residues. Germline values: CDR1 SGDLS, CDR2 YYNGEE. Losses at the gene ends were 4 bases for V and 6 bases for J; bases not matched to a gene: 6. CDR3 sequence (DNA): TGTGCCAGCAGCCGCGGACAGGGGGCGAGTCAGCCCCAGCATTTT. This sequence encodes CASSRGQGASQPQHF.

The CDR3 sequence: CASSGDRFINEQFF. The CDR3 coding sequence is TGTGCCAGCAGTGGGGACAGGTTTATTAATGAGCAGTTCTTC. The chain has TRBV2 and TRBJ2-1, with TRBD1 matching 8 bases. The germline V gene encodes CDR1 SNHLY and CDR2 FYNNEI. CDR3 size: 14 residues. V shed 4 bases and J 7 bases; nucleotides not matched to a gene: 6.